The present TCR beta chain was sequenced within a study of T cells in Graves' hyperthyroidism and ophthalmopathy. Overall study: Peripheral blood was obtained at initial diagnosis, preceding any treatment. Study-level results: Within blood appeared most thyroid clonotypes that had expanded above 0.001.

In making diagnoses, clinical symptoms, serum thyroxine and TRAb, thyroid ultrasound and orbital computed tomography were all used. Amplification of TCR beta CDR3 regions used RNA as the template. Initially, a first-round RT-PCR of the TCR CDR3 employed the HTBI primer set. TCRdb ran MiXCR on the multiplex PCR reads and lists one entry per CDR3 protein. The data show 90,000 to 120,000 distinct CDR3 sequences, approximately 15% seen once. The CDR3 loop spans 15 amino acids. Germline assignment: CDR1 MNHNS and CDR2 SASEGT. Trimming at V came to 2 bases and at J to 3 bases, leaving 2 bases not matched to a gene. This clonotype was seen many times. Antigen specificity is unknown.

The J gene is TRBJ2-1, the V gene TRBV6-1; 9 bases align to TRBD2. The sample taken for sequencing was blood. The receptor comes from a woman aged 50 to 60 with Graves' hyperthyroidism. Here the CDR3 DNA reads TGTGCCAGCAGTGAACTAGCGGGAAGCTACAATGAGCAGTTCTTC. Protein sequence: CASSELAGSYNEQFF.